This TCR beta chain is from a study of blood T cells in healthy people across ages. J was trimmed by 3 bases and V by 3 bases; bases with no gene match: 5. The CDR3 is 14 residues long. Broader study findings: Significant beta diversity loss was already apparent by age approximately 36, declining roughly linearly. Higher diversity, along with more naive CD4+ cells, distinguished long-lived donors from aged donors.

For the second PCR, which ran for about 7 to 11 cycles, a sample-barcoded 5' primer and a J-beta primer mix were used. Paired-end reads containing CDR3 totaled no fewer than 2.5 million for each sample. TCRdb analysed the 5' RACE reads with MiXCR anew, one entry per CDR3 protein. The table has around 1,500,000 distinct CDR3 sequences, approximately 42% seen once. This clonotype was detected only a few times. What it recognizes is unknown. The J gene is TRBJ2-7, the V gene TRBV12-3 or TRBV12-4; 7 bases line up with TRBD1. Sequencing input: blood. The sequence came from a woman younger than 30 in good health. The CDR3: CASSFGNRGYEQYF. The CDR3 DNA reads as TGTGCCAGCAGTTTCGGAAACAGGGGCTACGAGCAGTACTTC.